This TCR beta chain is drawn from a study of tumor-infiltrating lymphocytes in primary liver carcinoma. Study overall: Ages ranged from 30 to 69, with HCC or mixed HCC-cholangiocarcinoma.

Reverse transcription of 500 ng total RNA with a constant-region primer produced TCR beta cDNA. Sequencing libraries for TCR beta derived from three nested multiplex PCR rounds that used slightly modified ARM-PCR. Amplification in the first two PCR rounds was performed using TRBV1-TRBV30 forward primers and a C-beta reverse primer for approximately 10 cycles each. TCRdb recomputed calls from the multiplex PCR reads with MiXCR, one row per CDR3 protein. Of roughly 80,000 distinct CDR3 sequences listed, 65% to 80% are singletons. This clonotype was observed many times. Its antigen is unidentified. From 20-30 mg of unsorted bulk tissue, DNA and RNA were co-extracted together. Five separate regions were sampled from each tumor. This CDR3 has 14 residues. The V end was cut by 0 bases, the J end by 3 bases, with 9 bases between. CDR1 is MNHNY and CDR2 is SVGAGI in the germline V gene (reference sequence).

The study, taken as a whole, reports: Tumor region pairs showed greater overlap than either tumor-adjacent or tumor-blood pairs did.

The rearrangement joins TRBV6-6 to TRBJ2-7; possibly TRBD2 for D (5 bases). This receptor was taken from a man aged 40-50 years with primary liver carcinoma and hepatitis B virus infection. Sequenced sample: liver tumor tissue from sampling region 1. The subset is: tumor region T1, superior pole. CDR3 loop: CASSYSRADYEQYF. As DNA, the CDR3 is TGTGCCAGCAGTTACTCGAGAGCGGACTACGAGCAGTACTTC.